This T cell receptor beta chain was recovered during a study of blood T cell repertoires in COVID-19. TCRdb's copy holds only in-frame clones and misses some; the assay was immunoSEQ multiplex PCR. The data contain roughly 200,000 clones, roughly 82% of them singletons. Input material: PBMCs or T cells enriched from blood (not recorded which). The clonotype originates from a woman aged 60 to 75 with acute COVID-19.

The CDR3 nucleotides are TGTGCCACCAGCAGAGTGGCTCCTAACTATGGCTACACCTTC. As protein: CATSRVAPNYGYTF. The genes are TRBV15 and TRBJ1-2; D is ambiguous. Trimming shortened V by 1 base and J by 0 bases, and 6 bases separated the two germline ends. The CDR3 totals 14 residues. In germline, CDR1 is LNHNV, CDR2 YYDKDF (reference sequence).